This T cell receptor (beta chain) came from a study of blood T cell repertoires in COVID-19. Overall study context: Specimens from acute and convalescent COVID-19 originated in the United States, Italy and Spain. T cells, B-cell-depleted T cells, or PBMCs provided the cDNA or gDNA that served as material.

Germline V gives CDR1 SGDLS, CDR2 YYNGEE. The CDR3 runs 14 residues. V was cut by 2 bases and J by 5 bases, with 10 bases left in between. In the study's own analysis: Using reference gene primer amplification, nucleated cell counts were estimated. Profiling relied on immunoSEQ multiplex PCR, and the TCRdb table lists in-frame clones only, not all of them. That table is the source of V, J and clone size, and D and trimming were worked out from the DNA. The sample yields around 200,000 clones, roughly four fifths seen once. The sequenced material came from peripheral blood. The clonotype was recovered from a woman aged 40 to 50 with acute or convalescent COVID-19. The chain recombines TRBV9 with TRBJ1-4; D is perhaps TRBD1 (6 bases). In DNA, the CDR3 is TGTGCCAGCAGCGTCAGGGGCGGGAATGAAAAACTGTTTTTT. Amino acid sequence: CASSVRGGNEKLFF.